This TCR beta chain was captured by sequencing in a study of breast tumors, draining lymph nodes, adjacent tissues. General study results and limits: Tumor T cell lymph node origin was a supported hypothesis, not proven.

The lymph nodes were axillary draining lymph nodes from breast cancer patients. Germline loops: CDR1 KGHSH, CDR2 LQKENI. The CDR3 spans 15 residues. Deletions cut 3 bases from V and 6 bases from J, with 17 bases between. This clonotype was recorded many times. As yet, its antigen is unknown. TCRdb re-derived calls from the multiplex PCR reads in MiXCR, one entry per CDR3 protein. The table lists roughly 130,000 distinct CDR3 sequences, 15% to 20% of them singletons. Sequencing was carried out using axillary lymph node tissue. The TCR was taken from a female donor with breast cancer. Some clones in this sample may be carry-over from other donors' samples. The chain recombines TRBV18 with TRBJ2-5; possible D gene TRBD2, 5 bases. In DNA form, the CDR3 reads TGTGCCAGCTCACCCCCGGATAGCGCTGTAAAGACCCAGTACTTC. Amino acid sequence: CASSPPDSAVKTQYF.